This T cell receptor (beta chain) was sequenced for a study of regulatory T cells. The germline V and J ends were trimmed by 5 bases and 0 bases, with 20 bases remaining between them. This CDR3 has 18 amino acids. Per germline, CDR1 MDHEN and CDR2 SYDVKM. Amplification used 52 TRBV primers and 13 TRBJ primers. TCRdb keeps only in-frame clones here, not all; method: immunoSEQ multiplex PCR. This sample carries around 2,200 clones, about 91% of them seen once, and the ten largest clones take 3% to 3.5%. Worth noting for this clone: What it binds is unknown.

Overall study findings and caveats: Compared with autologous conventional CD4+ cells and control regulatory cells, CD3G-deficient regulatory T cells showed reduced diversity.

V gene TRBV28 combines with J gene TRBJ1-5; perhaps TRBD1 as D (5 bases). Sequencing input: CD4+ Tregs sorted from blood. The sequence derives from a child aged 5 to 17 with CD3G deficiency. The CDR3 DNA reads TGTGCCAGCAGTCCCGGGACTGGACCCCTATATAGCAATCAGCCCCAGCATTTT. Translated, it gives CASSPGTGPLYSNQPQHF.